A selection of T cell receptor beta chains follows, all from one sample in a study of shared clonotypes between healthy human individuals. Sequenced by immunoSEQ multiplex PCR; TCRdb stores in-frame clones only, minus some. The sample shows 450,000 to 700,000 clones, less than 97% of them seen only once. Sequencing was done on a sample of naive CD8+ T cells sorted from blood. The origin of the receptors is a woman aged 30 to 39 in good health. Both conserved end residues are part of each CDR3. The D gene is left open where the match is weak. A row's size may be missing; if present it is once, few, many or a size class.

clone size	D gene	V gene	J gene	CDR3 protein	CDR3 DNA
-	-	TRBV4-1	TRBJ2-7	CASSQALSSGEQYF	TGCGCCAGCAGCCAAGCTTTATCCTCGGGCGAGCAGTACTTC
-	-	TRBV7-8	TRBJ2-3	CASSLYAGSTDTQYF	TGTGCCAGCAGCTTATACGCGGGAAGCACAGATACGCAGTATTTT
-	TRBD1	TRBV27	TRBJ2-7	CASLGTGDYEQYF	TGTGCCAGCCTCGGGACAGGGGACTACGAGCAGTACTTC
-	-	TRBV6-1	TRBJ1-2	CASSDGEVGGYTF	TGTGCCAGCAGTGATGGGGAGGTAGGGGGCTACACCTTC
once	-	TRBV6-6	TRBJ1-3	CASLGDGFLNTIYF	TGTGCCAGCCTCGGAGACGGATTTCTAAACACCATATATTTT
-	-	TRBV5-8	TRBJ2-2	CASSLVGVVTNTGELFF	TGTGCCAGCAGCTTGGTTGGAGTCGTCACGAACACCGGGGAGCTGTTTTTT
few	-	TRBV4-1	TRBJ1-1	CASSQPIGTEAFF	TGCGCCAGCAGCCAGCCAATAGGCACTGAAGCTTTCTTT
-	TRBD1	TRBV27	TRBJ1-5	CATGTVINQPQHF	TGTGCCACCGGGACAGTTATCAATCAGCCCCAGCATTTT
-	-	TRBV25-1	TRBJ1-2	CASLTGTGYTF	TGTGCCAGCTTGACCGGGACAGGCTACACCTTC
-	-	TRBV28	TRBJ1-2	CASSPPGAGHGYTF	TGTGCCAGCAGCCCACCCGGGGCCGGGCATGGCTACACCTTC
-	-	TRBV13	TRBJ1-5	CASSLGQGPQPQHF	TGTGCCAGCAGCTTAGGACAGGGCCCTCAGCCCCAGCATTTT
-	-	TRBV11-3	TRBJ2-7	CASSLDGDYEQYF	TGTGCCAGCAGCTTAGATGGGGATTACGAGCAGTACTTC
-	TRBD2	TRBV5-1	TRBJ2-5	CASSLVGTSGIQETQYF	TGCGCCAGCAGCTTGGTCGGGACTAGCGGGATACAAGAGACCCAGTACTTC
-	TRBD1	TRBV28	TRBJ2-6	CASSFFGTGSPRSGANVLTF	TGTGCCAGCAGTTTTTTCGGGACAGGGAGTCCTCGCTCCGGGGCCAACGTCCTGACTTTC
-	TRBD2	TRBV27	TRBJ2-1	CASSFPGTSLDEQFF	TGTGCCAGCAGTTTTCCCGGGACTAGCCTTGATGAGCAGTTCTTC
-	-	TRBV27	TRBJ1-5	CASSPDRDQPQHF	TGTGCCAGCAGTCCGGACAGAGATCAGCCCCAGCATTTT
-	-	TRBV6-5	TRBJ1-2	CASSFLGFGYTF	TGTGCCAGCAGTTTCCTAGGGTTTGGCTACACCTTC
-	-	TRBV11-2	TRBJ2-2	CASTPGRPNTGELFF	TGTGCCAGCACCCCGGGGCGACCGAACACCGGGGAGCTGTTTTTT
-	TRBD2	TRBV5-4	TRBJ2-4	CASSLVSGGGAKNIQYF	TGTGCCAGCAGCTTGGTGTCCGGGGGGGGAGCCAAAAACATTCAGTACTTC
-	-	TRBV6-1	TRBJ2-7	CASEGSRYEQYF	TGTGCCAGCGAAGGGAGTAGGTACGAGCAGTACTTC
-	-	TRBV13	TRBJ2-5	CASSLWAHLRGQETQYF	TGTGCCAGCAGCTTATGGGCCCACCTACGGGGCCAAGAGACCCAGTACTTC
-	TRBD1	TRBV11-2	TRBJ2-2	CASSSRPRGLGELFF	TGTGCCAGCAGCTCGCGACCTAGGGGGCTAGGGGAGCTGTTTTTT
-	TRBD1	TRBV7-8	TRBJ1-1	CASSLGTGGGMSEAFF	TGTGCCAGCAGCTTAGGGACAGGAGGCGGAATGTCTGAAGCTTTCTTT
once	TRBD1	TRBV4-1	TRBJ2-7	CASSQGSDRGSNEQYF	TGCGCCAGCAGCCAAGGTTCAGACAGGGGTTCCAACGAGCAGTACTTC
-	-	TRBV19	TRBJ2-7	CASSSGGVDEQYF	TGTGCCAGTAGTTCTGGGGGAGTCGACGAGCAGTACTTC
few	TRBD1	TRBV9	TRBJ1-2	CASSPRTGRGNGYTF	TGTGCCAGCAGCCCCCGGACAGGGAGAGGGAATGGCTACACCTTC
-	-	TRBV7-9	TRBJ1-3	CASSLGGLSGNTIYF	TGTGCCAGCAGCTTAGGCGGACTCTCTGGAAACACCATATATTTT
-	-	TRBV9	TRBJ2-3	CASNPSGGTDTQYF	TGTGCCAGCAACCCCTCAGGGGGCACAGATACGCAGTATTTT
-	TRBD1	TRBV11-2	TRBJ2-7	CASTDRADEQYF	TGTGCCAGCACGGACAGGGCCGACGAGCAGTACTTC
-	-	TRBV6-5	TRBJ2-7	CASSYSTDSYEQYF	TGTGCCAGCAGTTACTCGACGGATTCCTACGAGCAGTACTTC
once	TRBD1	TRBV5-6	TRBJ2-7	CASSLVGQGAYEQYF	TGTGCCAGCAGCTTGGTCGGACAGGGGGCCTACGAGCAGTACTTC
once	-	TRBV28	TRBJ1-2	CASRIKGSGYGYTF	TGTGCCAGCAGAATTAAGGGGAGCGGCTATGGCTACACCTTC
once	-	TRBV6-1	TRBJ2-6	CASSEVQGLGANVLTF	TGTGCCAGCAGTGAAGTCCAGGGGCTTGGGGCCAACGTCCTGACTTTC
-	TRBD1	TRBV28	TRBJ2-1	CASSFGQGRDEQFF	TGTGCCAGCAGTTTCGGACAGGGGAGGGATGAGCAGTTCTTC
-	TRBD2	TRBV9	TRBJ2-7	CASSSSGRLDEQYF	TGTGCCAGCAGCTCCAGCGGGAGGCTCGACGAGCAGTACTTC
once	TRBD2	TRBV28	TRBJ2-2	CASKETSGRRANTGELFF	TGTGCCAGCAAGGAGACTAGCGGGAGGCGCGCGAACACCGGGGAGCTGTTTTTT
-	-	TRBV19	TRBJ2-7	CASSISGSSYEQYF	TGTGCCAGTAGTATTTCGGGCAGTTCCTACGAGCAGTACTTC
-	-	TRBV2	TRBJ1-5	CASSEGTVSNQPQHF	TGTGCCAGCAGTGAAGGGACAGTTAGCAATCAGCCCCAGCATTTT
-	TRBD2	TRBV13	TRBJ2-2	CASSGSSGRAPTGELFF	TGTGCCAGCAGCGGATCTAGCGGGAGGGCTCCCACCGGGGAGCTGTTTTTT
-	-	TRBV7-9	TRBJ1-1	CASSLQSSEDEAFF	TGTGCCAGCAGCCTACAATCCTCGGAGGATGAAGCTTTCTTT
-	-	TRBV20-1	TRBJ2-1	CSARNGNEQFF	TGCAGTGCTCGAAATGGCAATGAGCAGTTCTTC
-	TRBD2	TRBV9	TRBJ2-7	CASSAPLNEVAGIHEQYF	TGTGCCAGCAGCGCTCCCCTTAATGAGGTAGCGGGAATCCACGAGCAGTACTTC
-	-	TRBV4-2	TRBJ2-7	CASSQERPATNSYEQYF	TGTGCCAGCAGCCAAGAACGCCCGGCGACCAACTCCTACGAGCAGTACTTC
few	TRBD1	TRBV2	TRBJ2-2	CASDRGNTGELFF	TGTGCCAGCGACAGGGGAAACACCGGGGAGCTGTTTTTT